This T cell receptor (beta chain) is from a study of CD8 T cells in ankylosing spondylitis. CDR3 length equals 15 residues. CDR1 and CDR2 (germline): SGDLS, YYNGEE. Deletions cut 4 bases from V and 2 bases from J, with 15 bases between. Scientists made TCR beta libraries using quantitative 5'-RACE with molecular barcodes. TCRdb re-called the 5' RACE reads through MiXCR, storing one row per CDR3 protein. The sample holds approximately 400,000 distinct CDR3 sequences; 25% to 30% are singletons and the top ten take roughly 0.8%. This clonotype was seen only a few times. Its specificity is unknown. Findings and caveats of the study: Matched synovial fluid from ankylosing spondylitis patients was reported to be enriched for disease-linked clones. Seemingly distinctive of ankylosing spondylitis blood was a TCR beta motif formed by eight highly homologous variants.

The V call is TRBV9, the J call TRBJ2-5; D remains unclear. This TCR was sampled from a male donor with ankylosing spondylitis. The sequenced material came from blood, either unsorted or a sorted T cell fraction (not recorded which). Written as DNA, the CDR3 is TGTGCCAGCAGCTCAGTGGGGTTAGCTCAAGAGACCCAGTACTTC. As protein: CASSSVGLAQETQYF.